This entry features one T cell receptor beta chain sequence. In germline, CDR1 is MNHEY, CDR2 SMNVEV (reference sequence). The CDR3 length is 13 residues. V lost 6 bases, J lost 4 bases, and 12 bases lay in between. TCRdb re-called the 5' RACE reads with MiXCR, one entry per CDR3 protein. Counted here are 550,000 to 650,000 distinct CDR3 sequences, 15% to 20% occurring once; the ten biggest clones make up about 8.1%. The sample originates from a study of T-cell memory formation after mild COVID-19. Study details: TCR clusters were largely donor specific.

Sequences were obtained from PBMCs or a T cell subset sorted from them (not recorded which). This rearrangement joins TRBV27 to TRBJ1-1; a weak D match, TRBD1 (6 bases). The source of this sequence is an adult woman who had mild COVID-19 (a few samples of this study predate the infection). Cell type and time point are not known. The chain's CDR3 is CASSPGDFTEAFF. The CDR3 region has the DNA TGTGCCAGCAGCCCAGGGGATTTCACTGAAGCTTTCTTT.